This T cell receptor beta chain stems from a study of vaccination and CD4 T cells after COVID-19. The time point denotes: late sampling 161 to 241 days after vaccination in three convalescent patients. The treatment denotes: roughly 10-day PBMC culture with coronavirus spike peptide pools or control peptides (ViraFEST assay). On this clonotype itself: Its antigen is as yet unknown.

CDR3 length: 15 residues. From germline, CDR1 is MNHEY and CDR2 SVGEGT. V lost 4 bases and J lost 2, with 15 bases in between. Sequenced with the Oncomine TCR Beta short-read assay was DNA taken from cultured CD4+ T cells. One entry per CDR3 protein, called by TCRdb with MiXCR from the PCR reads. Among 15,000 or so distinct CDR3 sequences listed, under 55% were seen once. V gene TRBV6-2 or TRBV6-3 combines with J gene TRBJ2-7; the D gene could be TRBD1 or TRBD2 (6 bases each). The clonotype was recovered from a human donor who had recovered from COVID-19. Source: CD4+ T cells from blood, cultured in vitro, taken about 7 months after SARS-CoV-2 vaccination. The CDR3 sequence is CASSSDWGAAYEQYF. The CDR3 bases are TGTGCCAGCAGTTCCGATTGGGGGGCGGCCTACGAGCAGTACTTC.